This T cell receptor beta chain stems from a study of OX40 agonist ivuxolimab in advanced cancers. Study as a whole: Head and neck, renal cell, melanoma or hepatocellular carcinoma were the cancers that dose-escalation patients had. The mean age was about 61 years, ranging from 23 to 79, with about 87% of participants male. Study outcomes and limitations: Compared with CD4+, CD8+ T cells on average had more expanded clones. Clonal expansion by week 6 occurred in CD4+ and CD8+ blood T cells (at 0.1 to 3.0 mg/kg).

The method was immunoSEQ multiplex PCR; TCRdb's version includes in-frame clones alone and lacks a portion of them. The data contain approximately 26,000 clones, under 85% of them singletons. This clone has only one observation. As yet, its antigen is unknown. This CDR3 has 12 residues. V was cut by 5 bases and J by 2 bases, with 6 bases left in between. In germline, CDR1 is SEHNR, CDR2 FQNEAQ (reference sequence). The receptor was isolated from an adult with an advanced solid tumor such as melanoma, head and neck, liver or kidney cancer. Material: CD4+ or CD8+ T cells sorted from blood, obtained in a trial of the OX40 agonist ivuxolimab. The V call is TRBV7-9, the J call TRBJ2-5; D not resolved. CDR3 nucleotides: TGTGCCAGCAGCCGGAGACAAGAGACCCAGTACTTC. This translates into CASSRRQETQYF.